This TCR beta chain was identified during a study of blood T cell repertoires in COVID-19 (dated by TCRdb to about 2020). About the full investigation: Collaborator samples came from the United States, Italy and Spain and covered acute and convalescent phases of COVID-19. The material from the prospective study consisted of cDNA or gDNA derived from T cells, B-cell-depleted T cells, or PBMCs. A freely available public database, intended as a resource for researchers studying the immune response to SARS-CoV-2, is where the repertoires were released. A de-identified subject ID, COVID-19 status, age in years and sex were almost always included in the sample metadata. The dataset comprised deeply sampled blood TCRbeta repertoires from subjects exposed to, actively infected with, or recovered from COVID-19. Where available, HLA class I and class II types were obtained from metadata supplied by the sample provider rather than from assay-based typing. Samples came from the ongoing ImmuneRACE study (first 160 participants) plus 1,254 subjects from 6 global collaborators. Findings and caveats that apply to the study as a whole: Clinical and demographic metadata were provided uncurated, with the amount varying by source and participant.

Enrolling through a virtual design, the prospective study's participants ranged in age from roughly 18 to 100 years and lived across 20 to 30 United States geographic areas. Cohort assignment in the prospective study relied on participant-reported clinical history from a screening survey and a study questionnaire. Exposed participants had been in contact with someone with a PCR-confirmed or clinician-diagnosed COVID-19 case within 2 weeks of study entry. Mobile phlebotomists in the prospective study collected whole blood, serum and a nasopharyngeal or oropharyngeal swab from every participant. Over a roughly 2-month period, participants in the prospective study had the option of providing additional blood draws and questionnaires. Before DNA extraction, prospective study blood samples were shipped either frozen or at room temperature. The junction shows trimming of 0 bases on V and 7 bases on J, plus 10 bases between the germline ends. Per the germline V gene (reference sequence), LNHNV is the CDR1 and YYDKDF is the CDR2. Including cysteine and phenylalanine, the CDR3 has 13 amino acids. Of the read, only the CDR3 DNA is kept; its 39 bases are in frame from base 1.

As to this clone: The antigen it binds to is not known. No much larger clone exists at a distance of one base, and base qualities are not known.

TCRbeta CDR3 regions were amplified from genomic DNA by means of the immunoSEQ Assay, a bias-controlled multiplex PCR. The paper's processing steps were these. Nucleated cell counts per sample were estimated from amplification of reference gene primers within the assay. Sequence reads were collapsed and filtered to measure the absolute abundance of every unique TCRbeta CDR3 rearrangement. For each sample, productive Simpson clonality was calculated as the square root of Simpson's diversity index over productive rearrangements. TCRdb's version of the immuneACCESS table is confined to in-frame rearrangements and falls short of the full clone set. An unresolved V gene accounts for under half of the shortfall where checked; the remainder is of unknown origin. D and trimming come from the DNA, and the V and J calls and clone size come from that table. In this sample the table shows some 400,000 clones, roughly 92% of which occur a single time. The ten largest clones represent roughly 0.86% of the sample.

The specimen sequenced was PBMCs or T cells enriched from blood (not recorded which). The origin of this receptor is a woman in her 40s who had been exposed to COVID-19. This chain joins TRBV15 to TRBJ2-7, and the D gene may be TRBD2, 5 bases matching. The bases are TGTGCCACCAGCAGAGATGCGGGCTCGGAGCAGTACTTC. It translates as CATSRDAGSEQYF.